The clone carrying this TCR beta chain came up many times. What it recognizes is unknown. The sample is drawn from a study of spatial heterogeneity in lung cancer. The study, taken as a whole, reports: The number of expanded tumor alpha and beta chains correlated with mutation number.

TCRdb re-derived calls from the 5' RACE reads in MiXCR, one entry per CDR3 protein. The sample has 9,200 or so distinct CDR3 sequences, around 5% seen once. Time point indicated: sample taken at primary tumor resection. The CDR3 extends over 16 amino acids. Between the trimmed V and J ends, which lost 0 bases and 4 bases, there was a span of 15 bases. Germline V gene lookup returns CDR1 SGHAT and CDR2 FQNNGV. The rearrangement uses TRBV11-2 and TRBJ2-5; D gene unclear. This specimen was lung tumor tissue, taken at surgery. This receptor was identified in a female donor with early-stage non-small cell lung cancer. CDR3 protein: CASSLEPPGVGETQYF. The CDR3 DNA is TGTGCCAGCAGCTTAGAGCCGCCTGGGGTTGGAGAGACCCAGTACTTC.